This T cell receptor beta chain was obtained from a study of OX40 agonist ivuxolimab in advanced cancers. Overall study results and limits: Clonal expansion was seen in CD4+ and CD8+ blood T cells by week 6 at 0.1 to 3.0 mg/kg. The 0.1-3.0 mg/kg partial responders had among the lowest clonal expansion. CD8+ T cells (on average) carried more expanded clones than CD4+ T cells. Low normalized clonal expansion also occurred in some nonresponding patients.

The repertoire was sequenced with immunoSEQ multiplex PCR; TCRdb's copy has only in-frame clones and lacks some. Altogether around 20,000 clones are present, about 70% being singletons, with the ten largest covering around 33%. Worth noting for this clone: The antigen is unknown.

V shed 3 bases and J 3 bases; nucleotides not matched to a gene: 9. From germline, CDR1 is PRHDT and CDR2 FYEKMQ (reference sequence). This CDR3 has 17 residues. The rearrangement links TRBV13 to TRBJ2-2, with 8 bases lining up with TRBD2. This specimen was CD4+ or CD8+ T cells sorted from blood, taken in a trial of the OX40 agonist ivuxolimab. The sequence came from an adult with an advanced solid tumor such as melanoma, head and neck, liver or kidney cancer. The CDR3 DNA sequence: TGTGCCAGCAGCTTGAGACTAGCGCTGAGCGACACCGGGGAGCTGTTTTTT. Residues: CASSLRLALSDTGELFF.